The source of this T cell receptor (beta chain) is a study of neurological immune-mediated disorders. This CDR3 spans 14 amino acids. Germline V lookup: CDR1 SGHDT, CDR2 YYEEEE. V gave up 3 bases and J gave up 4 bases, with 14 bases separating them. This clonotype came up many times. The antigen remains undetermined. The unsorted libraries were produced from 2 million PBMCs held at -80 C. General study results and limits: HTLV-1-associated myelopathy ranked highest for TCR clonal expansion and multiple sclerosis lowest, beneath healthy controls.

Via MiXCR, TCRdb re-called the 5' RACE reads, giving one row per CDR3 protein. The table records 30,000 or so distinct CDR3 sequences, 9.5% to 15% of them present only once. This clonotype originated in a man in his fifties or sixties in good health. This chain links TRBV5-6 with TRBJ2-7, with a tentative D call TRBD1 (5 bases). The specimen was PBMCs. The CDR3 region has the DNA TGTGCCAGCAGCTATGCAGGGTTGGAGTACGAGCAGTACTTC. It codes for CASSYAGLEYEQYF.